The source of this T cell receptor (beta chain) is a study of radiotherapy plus CTLA-4 blockade in lung cancer. The wider study: Across the patients, objective responses occurred in about 19%, and disease control in approximately 30%. Study observations and caveats: Reports state that early shifts in blood T cell clones, with interferon-beta, best predicted response. There was expansion of tumor-derived TCR clones in blood after radiotherapy plus ipilimumab.

The V end lost 7 bases, the J end lost 2 bases, and 11 bases lay between the germline ends. Germline V gene data show CDR1 as SNHLY and CDR2 as FYNNEI. The CDR3 runs 13 residues. In regard to this clone: Its cognate antigen is unknown.

Produced via immunoSEQ multiplex PCR; TCRdb's table is partial and in-frame only. The sample carries about 48,000 clones, approximately 86% recorded once. Each patient with chemo-refractory metastatic non-small-cell lung cancer was treated with focal radiation plus CTLA-4 blockade using ipilimumab. The TCR comes from a human donor with non-small cell lung cancer that progressed on radiotherapy plus ipilimumab. Some clones in this sample may be carry-over from other donors' samples. This specimen consisted of peripheral blood, obtained from a patient treated with radiotherapy plus ipilimumab. V gene TRBV2 combines with J gene TRBJ1-1, with a tentative D call TRBD1 (5 bases). The CDR3 sequence: CASKRQSNTEAFF. The CDR3 DNA reads as TGTGCCAGCAAACGACAGTCAAACACTGAAGCTTTCTTT.